A single sample gave rise to the 7 T cell receptor beta chains below, sequenced in a study of blood T cell repertoires in COVID-19 (dated by TCRdb to about 2020). The library was prepared using the immunoSEQ multiplex PCR assay. This is the immuneACCESS table as TCRdb keeps it, with only in-frame sequences that have V and J called. A part of the clones is gone; compared with another copy, unresolved V genes explain less than half, and the rest is unexplained. The sample yields 300,000 to 350,000 clones; roughly 86% were counted once. The top ten clonotypes cover just under 9.5% of the sample. Sequenced sample: PBMCs or T cells enriched from blood (not recorded which). All receptors come from a woman in her twenties or thirties who had recovered from COVID-19.

As regards this clone: Sequence at one end of the junction differs from germline and may be a read error. The chain employs TRBV5-6 and TRBJ2-4, with TRBD2 as a possible D gene (5 bases). Per the germline V gene, CDR1 is SGHDT and CDR2 is YYEEEE. The CDR3 is 12 amino acids. CDR3 sequence (DNA): TGTGCCAGCAGTCCCCAATCTATGGCGGAGGACTTC. Amino acids: CASSPQSMAEDF.

V gene TRBV12-3 or TRBV12-4 combines with J gene TRBJ2-3; D gene ambiguous. V dropped 1 base and J dropped 7 bases, with 6 bases sitting between them. The CDR3 sequence is 12 residues long. The CDR3 sequence: CASSLGPYTQYF. CDR3 coding DNA: TGTGCCAGCAGTTTAGGGCCCTATACGCAGTATTTT.

The chain carries TRBV18 and TRBJ2-3; D is unclear. The CDR3 loop spans 13 amino acids. The V end lost 1 base, the J end lost 3 bases, and 5 bases lay between the germline ends. Germline lookup yields CDR1 KGHSH and CDR2 LQKENI. In nucleotides, the CDR3 is TGTGCCAGCTCACCACGGAGAACAGATACGCAGTATTTT. Its translation is CASSPRRTDTQYF.

The V gene is TRBV10-1, the J gene TRBJ1-2, with D perhaps matching TRBD1 (6 bases). CDR1 is WNHNN and CDR2 is SYGVQD in the germline V gene (reference sequence). The CDR3 extends over 12 amino acids. Trimming shortened V by 8 bases and J by 4 bases, and 11 bases separated the two germline ends. CDR3 sequence: CASSTGAYGYTF. The DNA for the CDR3 is TGCGCCAGCTCGACAGGAGCCTATGGCTACACCTTC.

The chain has TRBV28 and TRBJ2-2; D remains ambiguous. Germline assignment: CDR1 MDHEN and CDR2 SYDVKM. Trimming shortened V by 2 bases and J by 4 bases, and 11 bases separated the two germline ends. The CDR3 length is 15 residues. DNA for the CDR3: TGTGCCAGCAGTTTACCGACATCCGGCACCGGGGAGCTGTTTTTT. Its translation: CASSLPTSGTGELFF.

The chain links TRBV7-9 to TRBJ2-1, with 12 bases that match TRBD2. The CDR3 extends over 14 amino acids. Germline V gives CDR1 SEHNR, CDR2 FQNEAQ (reference sequence). J lost 7 bases, V lost 9 bases, and 7 bases had no gene match. This CDR3 reads CARRETSGSNEQFF. The CDR3, as DNA: TGTGCCAGGCGGGAGACTAGCGGGAGTAATGAGCAGTTCTTC.

This chain's CDR3 is CASSFQGDETQYF. For the CDR3, the DNA is TGCGCCAGCAGCTTTCAGGGTGATGAGACCCAGTACTTC. V is TRBV5-1 and J is TRBJ2-5; D may be TRBD1 (5 bases). The CDR3 runs 13 residues. Germline V gives CDR1 SGHRS, CDR2 YFSETQ. Trimming removed 2 bases at V and 5 bases at J, with 10 bases between. Supplemented by reference TRBV5-1 and TRBJ2-5, the full variable domain reads KAGVTQTPRYLIKTRGQQVTLSCSPISGHRSVSWYQQTPGQGLQFLFEYFSETQRNKGNFPGRFSGRQFSNSRSEMNVSTLELGDSALYLCASSFQGDETQYFGPGTRLLVL.